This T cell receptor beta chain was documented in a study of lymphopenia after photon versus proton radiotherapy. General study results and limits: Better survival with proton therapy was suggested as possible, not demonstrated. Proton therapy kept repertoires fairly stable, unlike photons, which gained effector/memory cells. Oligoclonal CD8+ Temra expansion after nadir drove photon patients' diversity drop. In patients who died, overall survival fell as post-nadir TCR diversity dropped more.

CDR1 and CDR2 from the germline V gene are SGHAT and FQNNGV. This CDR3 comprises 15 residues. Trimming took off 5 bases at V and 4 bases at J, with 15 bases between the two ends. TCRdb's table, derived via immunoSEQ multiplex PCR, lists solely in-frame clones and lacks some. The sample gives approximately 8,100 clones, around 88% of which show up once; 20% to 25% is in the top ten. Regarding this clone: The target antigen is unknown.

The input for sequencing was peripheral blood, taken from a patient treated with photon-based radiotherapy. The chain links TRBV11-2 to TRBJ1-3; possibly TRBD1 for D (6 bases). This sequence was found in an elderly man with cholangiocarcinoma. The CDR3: CASSLRQGLGNTIYF. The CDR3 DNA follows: TGTGCCAGCAGCCTCCGTCAGGGGCTAGGAAACACCATATATTTT.